The 9 T cell receptor beta chains in this list originate from one sample, sequenced in a study of blood T cell repertoires in COVID-19 (dated by TCRdb to 2018 to 2020). The library was produced with the immunoSEQ multiplex PCR assay. Not all clones reach the TCRdb copy of this immuneACCESS table, which keeps in-frame sequences only. Checked studies attribute under half of the gap to unresolved V genes and leave the rest unexplained. This sample holds roughly 38,000 clones; just under 85% were observed only once. Around 4.8% of the sample comes from the top ten. Sequences were obtained from peripheral blood. The receptors originated from a man aged 50 to 60 with active COVID-19.

This chain uses TRBV3-1 (or the pseudogene TRBV3-2) with TRBJ1-2, with D possibly being TRBD1 (5 bases). The germline V gene encodes CDR1 LGHDT and CDR2 YNNKEL (reference sequence). CDR3 size: 13 residues. The V gene lost 3 bases and the J gene lost 2 bases, with 7 bases spanning the gap. As DNA, the CDR3 is TGTGCCAGCAGCCAGGACAAAAACTATGGCTACACCTTC. Encoded protein: CASSQDKNYGYTF.

This sequence joins TRBV28 and TRBJ2-1; the match to TRBD1 covers 8 bases. CDR1 and CDR2 from the germline V gene are MDHEN and SYDVKM. Losses at the gene ends were 3 bases for V and 3 bases for J; bases not matched to a gene: 7. The CDR3 consists of 16 residues. CDR3 in DNA: TGTGCCAGCAGTTTTTTCAGAACAGGGGGCTACAATGAGCAGTTCTTC. The encoded protein is CASSFFRTGGYNEQFF. Drawing the rest from reference TRBV28 and TRBJ2-1, the complete variable domain is DVKVTQSSRYLVKRTGEKVFLECVQDMDHENMFWYRQDPGLGLRLIYFSYDVKMKEKGDIPEGYSVSREKKERFSLILESASTNQTSMYLCASSFFRTGGYNEQFFGPGTRLTVL.

This clone was seen once. The chain recombines TRBV11-2 with TRBJ2-2; D is perhaps TRBD2 (5 bases). V shed 6 bases and J shed 4 bases, with 12 bases lying between them. Looked up from germline, CDR1 is SGHAT and CDR2 is FQNNGV. The CDR3 runs to 14 residues. CDR3 loop: CASSLTAGTGELFF. CDR3 in DNA: TGTGCCAGCAGTCTTACCGCGGGCACCGGGGAGCTGTTTTTT.

In its sample, this clone was seen a few times. The chain links TRBV2 to TRBJ1-1; D call uncertain. The germline V and J ends were trimmed by 8 bases and 1 base, with 8 bases remaining between them. Germline V gene data show CDR1 as SNHLY and CDR2 as FYNNEI. CDR3 length: 12 residues. The CDR3 here is CASLISNTEAFF. The CDR3 bases are TGTGCCAGCCTTATATCGAACACTGAAGCTTTCTTT. The entire variable domain, with the rest obtained from reference TRBV2 and TRBJ1-1, is as follows: EPEVTQTPSHQVTQMGQEVILRCVPISNHLYFYWYRQILGQKVEFLVSFYNNEISEKSEIFDDQFSVERPDGSNFTLKIRSTKLEDSAMYFCASLISNTEAFFGQGTRLTVV.

This clone has a single count. This chain links TRBV27 with TRBJ1-6; D is uncertain. Germline V gene lookup returns CDR1 MNHEY and CDR2 SMNVEV (reference sequence). Trimming removed 5 bases at V and 0 bases at J, with 11 bases between. The CDR3 is made up of 16 amino acids. The DNA for the CDR3 is TGTGCCAGCAGTCCCCGGGAGAGCTCCTATAATTCACCCCTCCACTTT. Encoded protein: CASSPRESSYNSPLHF.

The rearrangement links TRBV2 to TRBJ2-3, with 7 bases lining up with TRBD2. V was pared by 2 bases and J by 2 bases, with 10 bases of the junction left unmatched. The CDR3 length is 17 residues. The germline V gene encodes CDR1 SNHLY and CDR2 FYNNEI. CDR3 bases: TGTGCCAGCAGTGAATGGGCTAGCGGAGACTACACAGATACGCAGTATTTT. Translating it yields CASSEWASGDYTDTQYF.

By share, this clone counts as medium-sized. The chain uses TRBV21-1 and TRBJ1-3; TRBD1, as called in the table, went unchecked against the DNA. TRBV21-1 is described as a pseudogene. CDR3 length: 18 residues. Here the CDR3 DNA reads TGTGCCAGCAGCAAAAGGTGCAAGGGGTCCCGATCTGGAAACACCATATATTTT. This gives the protein CASSKRCKGSRSGNTIYF.

The chain joins TRBV28 to TRBJ1-1; 12 positions match TRBD1. The length of the CDR3 is 17 residues. Trimming at V came to 4 bases and at J to 0 bases, leaving 6 bases not matched to a gene. CDR1 and CDR2 (germline): MDHEN, SYDVKM. CDR3 region: CASSSGQGARMNTEAFF. The CDR3 DNA reads TGTGCCAGCAGTTCGGGACAGGGGGCTAGGATGAACACTGAAGCTTTCTTT. Based on the CDR3 plus reference TRBV28 and TRBJ1-1, the full variable domain is DVKVTQSSRYLVKRTGEKVFLECVQDMDHENMFWYRQDPGLGLRLIYFSYDVKMKEKGDIPEGYSVSREKKERFSLILESASTNQTSMYLCASSSGQGARMNTEAFFGQGTRLTVV.

The genes are TRBV5-6 and TRBJ1-2; 9 bases are a match to TRBD1. Germline CDR1 is SGHDT and CDR2 is YYEEEE. V was clipped by 4 bases and J by 4 bases; unmatched bases: 8. The CDR3 covers 15 residues. CDR3 region: CASSPATGGGYGYTF. DNA of the CDR3: TGTGCCAGCAGCCCTGCCACAGGGGGCGGCTATGGCTACACCTTC.